This T cell receptor (beta chain) was sequenced in a study of OX40 agonist ivuxolimab in advanced cancers. Looking at the study overall: Prior anti-PD-1, anti-PD-L1 or anti-CTLA-4 therapy was allowed; less than 45% had some. Study observations and caveats: More expanded clones were found, on average, in CD8+ than in CD4+ T cells.

Here immunoSEQ multiplex PCR was the method, and the copy in TCRdb shows in-frame clones only, minus some. The table includes 100,000 to 150,000 clones, roughly 93% detected once. The CDR3 covers 11 residues. Trimming cost V 6 bases and J 3 bases, with 6 bases left between them. Germline V gives CDR1 KGHSH, CDR2 LQKENI. Of note for this clone: Its target is unknown.

The genes are TRBV18 and TRBJ2-7; no firm D call. The clonotype was recovered from an adult with an advanced solid tumor such as melanoma, head and neck, liver or kidney cancer. The source material was CD4+ or CD8+ T cells sorted from blood, sampled in a trial of the OX40 agonist ivuxolimab. The CDR3 here is CASSLGYEQYF. The CDR3 DNA sequence: TGTGCCAGCTCCCTGGGCTACGAGCAGTACTTC.